The text below deals with one T cell receptor beta chain. Its cognate antigen has yet to be identified. It is likely a read error, because the conserved phenylalanine at the end of the CDR3 is missing. The TCR beta CDR3 regions were amplified from the RNA transcripts. The TCR CDR3 was subjected to a first round of RT-PCR using the HTBI primer set and the Qiagen OneStep RT-PCR kit. Libraries were constructed in a second round of multiplex PCR, after which size selection and purification were performed. Libraries were sequenced paired-end with 100 bp reads on an Illumina HiSeq2000. As for how the authors treated the data: SOAPnuke was used to process the raw data, removing reads that contained adapters or uncalled bases, had a mean Phred below 15, or lacked an exact match to the constant primer or identifier. COPE v1.2.5 was used to merge high-quality paired reads, and clonotypes were defined as unique nucleotide sequences. MiTCR v1.1 was used to align clonotypes to the IMGT TRBV, TRBD and TRBJ reference segments. Only V-J combinations with frequency above 0.0001, covering 99.2% of repertoires, were analysed. The TCS score was defined as the ratio of F50 (clonal expansion) to E x V (chaos), calculated using BLOSUM62-based TCRdist between CDR3 peptides within each V-J. Welch's t-statistics and random forest reduced just over 500 V-J features to about 13, which were used in a naive Bayes classifier (R e1071). TCRdb reworked the public reads: Q25 trimming with fastp, MiXCR clone assembly, productive beta chains retained. Rows are unified per CDR3 protein, each entry keeping the most common DNA and genes. TCRdb's processing, not the study's, gives the V and J calls here. The sample includes some 620,000 distinct CDR3 sequences, with under 20% observed a single time. 3.5% to 4% of the sample lies in the top ten.

Stable Graves' hyperthyroidism was defined as the absence of progression to ophthalmopathy over 18 months of follow-up. Hyperthyroidism patients were aged 18 to 65 years and newly diagnosed, with disease duration of less than 2 months. Any patient with an uncontrolled infection, another autoimmune disease, pregnancy or lactation was excluded. Clinical symptoms, serum thyroxine and TRAb, thyroid ultrasound, and orbital computed tomography formed the basis for the diagnoses. PBMCs were isolated from 10 ml of fresh peripheral blood by Ficoll-Paque density gradient centrifugation. Trizol reagent was used to extract total RNA, and RNA quality was then checked on an Agilent 2100 Bioanalyzer. Reading the germline V gene gives CDR1 SGHTA and CDR2 FQGNSA. The CDR3 numbers 16 amino acids, ends counted. The kept DNA is CDR3 alone, 48 bases in frame from the first base. The sample belongs to a study of T cells in Graves' hyperthyroidism and ophthalmopathy (dated by TCRdb to about 2019). About the full investigation: Peripheral blood was collected at initial diagnosis, before any treatment. A discovery cohort of fewer than 110 patients, approximately 44 with Graves' ophthalmopathy and about 58 with stable Graves' hyperthyroidism, was used to find distinguishing TCR V-J signatures. An independent validation cohort of 18 to 20 hyperthyroidism patients and about 15 patients who later progressed to ophthalmopathy tested prospective prediction of ophthalmopathy. For training and testing, the 80 to 100 patients in the discovery cohort were randomly divided in a 7:3 ratio. In about 6 Graves' hyperthyroidism patients, the study also compared T-cell repertoires from thyroid tissue with T-cell repertoires from blood. After sampling, hyperthyroidism patients received methimazole starting at 30 mg daily, and ophthalmopathy patients received high-dose intravenous methylprednisolone. The paper describes TCR Vbeta CDR3 sequencing of about 140 peripheral blood samples, made up of 43 ophthalmopathy patients, roughly 75 hyperthyroidism patients and 17 progressor patients. Study-level results and caveats: Most expanded thyroid clonotypes (frequency above 0.001) were also detected in blood, suggesting blood repertoires may reflect thyroid immune responses. In validation, the model predicted progression to ophthalmopathy a median of roughly 6.1 months before onset, with over 60% sensitivity and about 75% specificity. No statistical method was used to set the sample size in advance, and investigators knew the group allocation. In cross-validation, a model built on a 13 V-J signature told ophthalmopathy apart from stable hyperthyroidism with under 90% sensitivity and roughly 83% specificity, and in testing the same model reached 80%/75%.

In this chain, TRBV7-2 is recombined with TRBJ2-1, with the D gene possibly TRBD1 or TRBD2, each one fitting 5 bases. The sample comprised blood. This TCR was recovered from a woman aged 25-40 years with Graves' hyperthyroidism. The CDR3 region reads CASSSTPGPSYNGQFV. The base sequence is TGTGCCAGCAGCTCAACCCCGGGGCCCTCCTACAATGGGCAGTTCGTC.